A selection of T cell receptor beta chains follows, all from one sample in a study of blood T cell repertoires in COVID-19. Only in-frame clones appear in the TCRdb table, and some are missing; sequencing was by immunoSEQ multiplex PCR. In the table there are roughly 250,000 clones, 75% to 90% of which are singletons. The sequenced sample was peripheral blood. All receptors derive from a human donor in a cohort sampled during active COVID-19. CDR3s include the opening cysteine and the closing phenylalanine or tryptophan. The D gene is left open where the match is weak. Rows give clone size only sometimes, using once, few, many, or a class for an expanded clone.

j_call v_call d_call clone_size cdr3_aa cdr3_nt
TRBJ1-2 TRBV7-2 TRBD1 NA CASSLGQGSNYGYTF TGTGCCAGCAGCTTGGGACAGGGCTCTAACTATGGCTACACCTTC
TRBJ1-3 TRBV11-2 NA once CASSWRGGTTNTIYF TGTGCCAGCAGCTGGAGGGGGGGTACGACGAACACCATATATTTT
TRBJ2-4 TRBV19 NA NA CASAAGSSKNIQYF TGTGCCAGTGCTGCCGGGTCTTCCAAAAACATTCAGTACTTC
TRBJ2-5 TRBV5-4 NA once CASSLVGETQYF TGTGCCAGCAGCTTAGTCGGGGAGACCCAGTACTTC
TRBJ1-2 TRBV3-1/TRBV3-2 NA NA CASSQSNYGYTF TGTGCCAGCAGCCAAAGCAACTATGGCTACACCTTC
TRBJ2-7 TRBV11-2 NA NA CASSPAMVLNYEQYF TGTGCCAGCAGCCCCGCGATGGTTTTAAATTACGAGCAGTACTTC
TRBJ2-7 TRBV7-9 NA NA CASSLPLGQVSSYEQYF TGTGCCAGCAGCCTACCTCTGGGGCAGGTCAGCTCCTACGAGCAGTACTTC
TRBJ2-2 TRBV27 NA NA CASSRGLRGTGELFF TGTGCCAGCAGTCGAGGACTCAGAGGGACCGGGGAGCTGTTTTTT
TRBJ1-4 TRBV12-5 TRBD1 NA CASGTGWANEKLFF TGTGCTAGTGGGACAGGGTGGGCTAATGAAAAACTGTTTTTT
TRBJ2-7 TRBV5-1 TRBD1 NA CASTQRDSHEQYF TGCGCCAGCACCCAACGGGACAGCCACGAGCAGTACTTC
TRBJ1-5 TRBV24-1 NA NA CATSDLFLNSNQPQHF TGTGCCACCAGTGATTTGTTTTTAAATAGCAATCAGCCCCAGCATTTT
TRBJ1-2 TRBV7-9 NA NA CASSPGVVYGYTF TGTGCCAGCAGCCCAGGGGTAGTCTATGGCTACACCTTC
TRBJ1-2 TRBV7-9 TRBD1 once CASGDSNYGYTF TGTGCCAGCGGGGACAGCAACTATGGCTACACCTTC
TRBJ1-2 TRBV3-1/TRBV3-2 NA few CASSQKGPVNGYTF TGTGCCAGCAGCCAAAAGGGGCCAGTAAATGGCTACACCTTC
TRBJ1-1 TRBV28 NA NA CASRFKPNTEAFF TGTGCCAGCAGATTTAAGCCGAACACTGAAGCTTTCTTT
TRBJ2-3 TRBV21-1 NA few CASSNPRTSGGYYTDTQYF TGTGCCAGCAGCAATCCTCGGACTAGCGGGGGTTACTACACAGATACGCAGTATTTT
TRBJ1-3 TRBV2 NA NA CASSYRDSSGNTIYF TGTGCCAGCAGTTACAGGGATAGCTCTGGAAACACCATATATTTT
TRBJ2-5 TRBV5-1 NA NA CASSLQEEETQYF TGCGCCAGCAGCTTGCAGGAGGAAGAGACCCAGTACTTC
TRBJ2-1 TRBV19 TRBD1 NA CASSIVRQGKINEQFF TGTGCCAGTAGTATAGTTAGACAGGGGAAGATCAATGAGCAGTTCTTC
TRBJ2-1 TRBV4-3 NA NA CASSQNSGWKSEQFF TGCGCCAGCAGCCAAAACTCCGGGTGGAAAAGTGAGCAGTTCTTC
TRBJ1-3 TRBV2 NA NA CASSEGGAGTSGNTIYF TGTGCCAGCAGTGAAGGGGGAGCCGGGACATCTGGAAACACCATATATTTT
TRBJ2-7 TRBV6-5 NA once CASSSVGSSYEQYF TGTGCCAGCAGTTCGGTGGGGAGCTCCTACGAGCAGTACTTC
TRBJ2-5 TRBV12-3/TRBV12-4 NA NA CASSPTNQETQYF TGTGCCAGCAGTCCTACTAACCAAGAGACCCAGTACTTC
TRBJ2-3 TRBV6-2/TRBV6-3 NA NA CASSYPSIPDTQYF TGTGCCAGCAGTTACCCCAGTATCCCAGATACGCAGTATTTT
TRBJ2-2 TRBV5-1 NA NA CASSPGLGGTGELFF TGCGCCAGCAGCCCGGGACTTGGCGGCACCGGGGAGCTGTTTTTT
TRBJ2-7 TRBV7-8 NA NA CASSLNRASYEQYF TGTGCCAGCAGCTTAAACAGGGCCTCCTACGAGCAGTACTTC
TRBJ1-3 TRBV6-5 TRBD1 many CASRGTGGAGNTIYF TGTGCCAGCAGGGGGACAGGGGGTGCCGGAAACACCATATATTTT
TRBJ1-6 TRBV7-9 NA NA CASSLEQYNSPLHF TGTGCCAGCAGCTTAGAACAGTATAATTCACCCCTCCACTTT
TRBJ1-1 TRBV18 TRBD1 NA CASSPLRIGQGNTEAFF TGTGCCAGCTCACCATTAAGGATAGGACAGGGTAACACTGAAGCTTTCTTT
TRBJ1-1 TRBV3-1/TRBV3-2 NA NA CASSQDPLNTEAFF TGTGCCAGCAGCCAAGATCCTCTGAACACTGAAGCTTTCTTT
TRBJ1-4 TRBV5-4 NA NA CASSLASDRGKLFF TGTGCCAGCAGCTTGGCTTCTGATAGGGGGAAACTGTTTTTT
TRBJ2-7 TRBV10-3 TRBD1 NA CAISGQGSHEQYF TGTGCCATCAGTGGACAGGGGAGCCACGAGCAGTACTTC
TRBJ2-7 TRBV7-9 TRBD2 NA CASSSPGLGSYEQYF TGTGCCAGCAGCTCCCCTGGACTAGGGTCGTACGAGCAGTACTTC
TRBJ2-2 TRBV9 NA NA CASSVTGNTGELFF TGTGCCAGCAGCGTGACAGGGAACACCGGGGAGCTGTTTTTT
TRBJ2-3 TRBV6-1 NA NA CASSEGADFFFNTDTQYF TGTGCCAGCAGTGAAGGGGCGGACTTTTTTTTTAACACAGATACGCAGTATTTT
TRBJ1-2 TRBV3-1/TRBV3-2 NA NA CASSQVSGGHGYTF TGTGCCAGCAGCCAAGTTAGCGGAGGACATGGCTACACCTTC
TRBJ1-4 TRBV6-1 NA NA CASSELSGEKLFF TGTGCCAGCAGTGAATTGTCGGGGGAAAAACTGTTTTTT
TRBJ2-3 TRBV19 TRBD2 NA CASSMGTSEISTDTQYF TGTGCCAGTAGTATGGGGACTAGCGAAATTAGCACAGATACGCAGTATTTT
TRBJ1-1 TRBV6-5 NA NA CASSYPTGTEAFF TGTGCCAGCAGTTACCCTACAGGCACTGAAGCTTTCTTT
TRBJ1-1 TRBV2 NA NA CASSDEANTEAFF TGTGCCAGCAGTGATGAGGCTAACACTGAAGCTTTCTTT
TRBJ2-1 TRBV7-2 TRBD2 NA CASSLDSGRKDEQFF TGTGCCAGCAGCTTAGATAGCGGGAGGAAGGATGAGCAGTTCTTC
TRBJ1-2 TRBV5-1 TRBD1 NA CASSTGTGYGYTF TGCGCCAGCAGCACCGGGACAGGCTATGGCTACACCTTC
TRBJ1-5 TRBV9 NA NA CASSRGLSNQPQHF TGTGCCAGCAGCCGGGGACTTAGCAATCAGCCCCAGCATTTT
TRBJ2-5 TRBV11-2 TRBD1 NA CASSLGPGTGKETQYF TGTGCCAGCAGCTTAGGGCCCGGGACAGGGAAAGAGACCCAGTACTTC
TRBJ2-5 TRBV18 TRBD1 NA CASSLDRVKFRRETQYF TGTGCCAGCTCCCTCGACAGGGTTAAATTTCGTCGCGAGACCCAGTACTTC